These T cell receptor beta chains were read from a single sample in a study of blood T cell repertoires in COVID-19. Using immunoSEQ multiplex PCR, the repertoire was profiled, and TCRdb retains in-frame clones only, with some absent. The sample consists of roughly 91,000 clones, about three quarters of them appearing once. The sequenced sample was peripheral blood. The receptor set was obtained from a man between 70 and 80 years old with acute or convalescent COVID-19. CDR3s include the opening cysteine and the closing phenylalanine or tryptophan. Fields, in order: V gene, J gene, clone size, D gene, CDR3 DNA, CDR3 protein. D genes are given only for firm matches. Some rows have no size entry. The others give once, few or many, or a class for an expanded clone.

>TRBV5-4|TRBJ2-7|NA|TRBD1
TGTGCCAGCAGCCTCTTGGGACAGAGAGGGTCCTACGAGCAGTACTTC
CASSLLGQRGSYEQYF
>TRBV2|TRBJ1-2|NA|NA
TGTGCCAGCAAAGACCCACGGACAGCTAACTATGGCTACACCTTC
CASKDPRTANYGYTF
>TRBV19|TRBJ1-5|few|TRBD1
TGTGCCAGTTTCGACAGGGGGCAGGGACAGCCCCAGCATTTT
CASFDRGQGQPQHF
>TRBV7-2|TRBJ2-5|NA|TRBD1
TGTGCCAGCAGCTTTTCACAGGGGGCCGAGACCCAGTACTTC
CASSFSQGAETQYF
>TRBV7-9|TRBJ2-3|NA|TRBD1
TGTGCCAGCAAGGTAACAGGGGGGCCCACAGATACGCAGTATTTT
CASKVTGGPTDTQYF
>TRBV2|TRBJ2-5|NA|TRBD2
TGTGCCAGCAGTGTTAAGCGGGGCGCCCCCCAAGAGACCCAGTACTTC
CASSVKRGAPQETQYF
>TRBV5-8|TRBJ2-6|few|NA
TGTGCCAGCGACCCAGGACTGTTCTCTGGGGCCAACGTCCTGACTTTC
CASDPGLFSGANVLTF
>TRBV4-1|TRBJ2-5|NA|NA
TGCGCCAGCAGCCAAGGGGGTCTGCAGGGAAAAGAGACCCAGTACTTC
CASSQGGLQGKETQYF
>TRBV28|TRBJ1-5|NA|NA
TGTGCCAGCACGAACAGCCAGCCCCAGCATTTT
CASTNSQPQHF
>TRBV19|TRBJ2-7|few|NA
TGTGCCAGTAGTTCTAGCGGAGGGGGGAGCGACGAGCAGTACTTC
CASSSSGGGSDEQYF
>TRBV10-3|TRBJ2-3|NA|TRBD1
TGTGCCATCAGTGAGTCGGGGGACAGGGTCACAGATACGCAGTATTTT
CAISESGDRVTDTQYF
>TRBV5-1|TRBJ1-2|few|TRBD1
TGCGCCAGCAGCGGACTACGGGGCAGGGGGTATGGCTACACCTTC
CASSGLRGRGYGYTF
>TRBV19|TRBJ2-6|NA|NA
TGTGCCAGTAGGAACAGGGAAGCTGGGGCCAACGTCCTGACTTTC
CASRNREAGANVLTF
>TRBV5-1|TRBJ1-1|few|NA
TGCGCCAGCAGCTTGGAGGGGAAAGCTTTCTTT
CASSLEGKAFF
>TRBV30|TRBJ1-2|NA|NA
TGTGCCTGGACCCCTATGGGGGCCTATGGCTACACCTTC
CAWTPMGAYGYTF
>TRBV9|TRBJ1-2|NA|TRBD1
TGTGCCAGCACCCAAATGGGACAGGGGACCTATGGCTACACCTTC
CASTQMGQGTYGYTF
>TRBV5-6|TRBJ2-7|NA|TRBD1
TGTGCCAGCAGCCCGAGGGGACAGGGCTACGACGAGCAGTACTTC
CASSPRGQGYDEQYF
>TRBV7-9|TRBJ2-1|NA|NA
TGTGCCAGCAGCTTACCAGGGGCCAATGAGCAGTTCTTC
CASSLPGANEQFF
>TRBV2|TRBJ1-2|once|TRBD1
TGTGCCAGCAGCCTAGACAGGGGGCATAACTATGGCTACACCTTC
CASSLDRGHNYGYTF
>TRBV30|TRBJ1-5|NA|NA
TGTGCCTGGAGTCGGGAGGCGAGCAATCAGCCCCAGCATTTT
CAWSREASNQPQHF
>TRBV6-1|TRBJ2-1|NA|NA
TGTGCCAGCAGTGATAAGGAGCGGCGAAACAATGAGCAGTTCTTC
CASSDKERRNNEQFF
>TRBV25-1|TRBJ2-1|NA|TRBD1
TGTGCCAGCAGTGAATTGGACAGGTACAATGAGCAGTTCTTC
CASSELDRYNEQFF
>TRBV7-8|TRBJ1-5|NA|NA
TGTGCCAGCAGCTTAGAGGGACTGCTGAATCAGCCCCAGCATTTT
CASSLEGLLNQPQHF
>TRBV6-5|TRBJ2-4|NA|TRBD2
TGTGCCAGCGGAGTAGCGGGGGGAGAAAACATTCAGTACTTC
CASGVAGGENIQYF
>TRBV23-1|TRBJ2-6|NA|TRBD1
TGCGCCAGCAGTCTTAGGACAGGGGAAAGCTCTGGGGCCAACGTCCTGACTTTC
CASSLRTGESSGANVLTF
>TRBV10-2|TRBJ2-6|NA|NA
TGCGCCCGCAGCGACCGGGGGGCCTCTGGGGCCAACGTCCTGACTTTC
CARSDRGASGANVLTF
>TRBV24-1|TRBJ1-2|NA|TRBD1
TGTGCCACCAGTGGGACAGGGAACTATGGCTACACCTTC
CATSGTGNYGYTF
>TRBV2|TRBJ2-7|NA|TRBD1
TGTGCCAGCAGGGAACCGGGACAGGAGTTCTACGAGCAGTACTTC
CASREPGQEFYEQYF
>TRBV3-1/TRBV3-2|TRBJ2-7|NA|NA
TGTGCCAGCAGCCTCCGGACAGCATACGAGCAGTACTTC
CASSLRTAYEQYF
>TRBV7-2|TRBJ2-1|NA|TRBD2
TGTGCCAGCAGCATTAGCGGGAGTGGCTACAATGAGCAGTTCTTC
CASSISGSGYNEQFF
>TRBV5-6|TRBJ2-7|few|NA
TGTGCCAGCAGCTTACGAGGGTTCTCCTACGAGCAGTACTTC
CASSLRGFSYEQYF
>TRBV7-9|TRBJ2-3|NA|TRBD1
TGTGCCAGCAGCTCGTTCCCCGGGACAGAGCGTCTCACAGATACGCAGTATTTT
CASSSFPGTERLTDTQYF
>TRBV5-4|TRBJ1-2|NA|TRBD1
TGTGCCAGCAGCTCGCCGGGGGACAGGGCCGGCTACACCTTC
CASSSPGDRAGYTF
>TRBV7-3|TRBJ2-3|NA|TRBD2
TGTGCCAGCAGCCCCCTGCGGGGGGGCACAGATACGCAGTATTTT
CASSPLRGGTDTQYF
>TRBV27|TRBJ2-3|NA|NA
TGTGCCAGCAATTTTCCGTATGGCGGCCAGAAGACAGATACGCAGTATTTT
CASNFPYGGQKTDTQYF
>TRBV5-1|TRBJ2-2|NA|TRBD1
TGCGCCAGCAGCCCGAGGACAGGAGACACCGGGGAGCTGTTTTTT
CASSPRTGDTGELFF
>TRBV2|TRBJ1-5|NA|TRBD1
TGTGCCAGCAGTGATACAGGGGGCAGGCAGCCCCAGCATTTT
CASSDTGGRQPQHF
>TRBV6-5|TRBJ1-2|NA|NA
TGTGCCAGCAGTTACTCGGAGGGCCGTTATGGCTACACCTTC
CASSYSEGRYGYTF
>TRBV21-1|TRBJ1-5|few|NA
TGTGCCAGCAGGGTTACAGGGAAATGCAGCAATCAGCCCCAGCATTTT
CASRVTGKCSNQPQHF
>TRBV7-9|TRBJ1-1|NA|NA
TGTGCCAGCAGCTTAGGTGGGACACGGGAAGCTTTCTTT
CASSLGGTREAFF
>TRBV28|TRBJ2-1|NA|TRBD2
TGTGCCACTGGGAGACTAGCGGGAGGAGTCAATGAGCAGTTCTTC
CATGRLAGGVNEQFF
>TRBV5-1|TRBJ2-1|NA|NA
TGCGCCAGCAGCTTGGGAGGGTTCAATGAGCAGTTCTTC
CASSLGGFNEQFF
>TRBV6-5|TRBJ1-5|NA|NA
TGTGCCAGCAGTTACGGTACAAATCAGCCCCAGCATTTT
CASSYGTNQPQHF
>TRBV5-1|TRBJ2-1|NA|TRBD2
TGCGCCAGCAGCTTGCTTGGTTTCGGTTATCGGCCGCGGGGGAACTCCTACAATGAGCAGTTCTTC
CASSLLGFGYRPRGNSYNEQFF
>TRBV24-1|TRBJ2-2|once|TRBD1
TGTGCCACCAGGGACAGGGTAGATAACACCGGGGAGCTGTTTTTT
CATRDRVDNTGELFF
>TRBV18|TRBJ1-5|NA|NA
TGTGCCAGCTCCGGAGCTCAGAACAATCAGCCCCAGCATTTT
CASSGAQNNQPQHF